This TCR beta chain was obtained from a study of metastatic and nonmetastatic thyroid tumors. General observations from the study: Significantly greater TCR beta diversity was reportedly found in malignant thyroid tumors than in benign nodules (in blood and tumor).

Patients were all untreated before their thyroid surgery. From the PCR reads, TCRdb re-called clones with MiXCR. In the table there are about 20,000 clones, about 17% of which are singletons. The CDR3 has 13 amino acids. Germline-derived CDR1 and CDR2 are SGHRS and YFSETQ. Trimming shortened V by 4 bases and J by 2 bases, and 9 bases separated the two germline ends. At least ten counts were recorded for this clone. The antigen is not known. The chain is built from TRBV5-1 and TRBJ1-2, with D perhaps TRBD1 (6 bases). The receptor was isolated from a male donor with papillary thyroid cancer or a benign thyroid nodule (not recorded which). Some clones in this sample may be carry-over from other donors' samples. The sequenced material came from adjacent normal tissue. The CDR3 nucleotides are TGCGCCAGCAGCGTGGACAGAAACTATGGCTACACCTTC. Its translation is CASSVDRNYGYTF.